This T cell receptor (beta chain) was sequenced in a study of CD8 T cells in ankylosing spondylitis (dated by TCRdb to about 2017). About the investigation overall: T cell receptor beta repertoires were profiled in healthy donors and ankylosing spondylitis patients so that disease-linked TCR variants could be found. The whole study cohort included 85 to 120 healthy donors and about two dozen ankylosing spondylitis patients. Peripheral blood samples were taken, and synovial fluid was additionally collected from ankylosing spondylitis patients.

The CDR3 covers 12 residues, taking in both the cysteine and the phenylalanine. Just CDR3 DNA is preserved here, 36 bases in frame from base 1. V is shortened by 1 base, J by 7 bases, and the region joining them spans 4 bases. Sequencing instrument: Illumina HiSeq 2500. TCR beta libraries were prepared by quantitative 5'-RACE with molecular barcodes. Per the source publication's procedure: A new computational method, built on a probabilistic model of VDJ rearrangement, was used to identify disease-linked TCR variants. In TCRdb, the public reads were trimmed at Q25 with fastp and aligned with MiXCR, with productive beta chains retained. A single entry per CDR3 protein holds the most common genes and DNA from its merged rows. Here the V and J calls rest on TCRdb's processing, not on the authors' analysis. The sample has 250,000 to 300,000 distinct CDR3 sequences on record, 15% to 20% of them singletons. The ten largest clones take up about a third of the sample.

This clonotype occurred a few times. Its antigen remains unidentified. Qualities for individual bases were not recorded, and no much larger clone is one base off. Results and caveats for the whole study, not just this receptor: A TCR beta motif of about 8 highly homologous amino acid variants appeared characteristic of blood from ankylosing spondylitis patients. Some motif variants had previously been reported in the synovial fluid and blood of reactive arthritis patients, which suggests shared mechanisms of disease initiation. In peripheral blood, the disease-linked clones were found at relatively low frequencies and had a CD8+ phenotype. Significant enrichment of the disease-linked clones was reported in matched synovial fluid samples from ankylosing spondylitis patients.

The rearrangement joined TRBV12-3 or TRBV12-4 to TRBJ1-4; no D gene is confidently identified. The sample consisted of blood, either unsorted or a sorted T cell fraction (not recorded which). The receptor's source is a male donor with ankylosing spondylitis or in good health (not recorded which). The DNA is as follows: TGTGCCAGCAGTTTAGAGGGTGAAAAACTGTTTTTT. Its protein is CASSLEGEKLFF.